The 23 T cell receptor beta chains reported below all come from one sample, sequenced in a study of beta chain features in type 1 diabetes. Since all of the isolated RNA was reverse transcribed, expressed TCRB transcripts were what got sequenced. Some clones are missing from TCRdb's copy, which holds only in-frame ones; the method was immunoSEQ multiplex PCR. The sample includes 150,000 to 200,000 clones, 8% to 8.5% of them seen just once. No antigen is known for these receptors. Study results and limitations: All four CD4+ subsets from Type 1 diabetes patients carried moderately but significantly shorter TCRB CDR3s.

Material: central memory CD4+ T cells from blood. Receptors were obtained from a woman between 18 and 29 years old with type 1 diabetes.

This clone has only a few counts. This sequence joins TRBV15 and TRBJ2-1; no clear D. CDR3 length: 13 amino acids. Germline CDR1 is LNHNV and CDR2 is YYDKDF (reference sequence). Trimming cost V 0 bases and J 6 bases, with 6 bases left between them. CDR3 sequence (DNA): TGTGCCACCAGCAGAGAGCGGTTCAATGAGCAGTTCTTC. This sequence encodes CATSRERFNEQFF.

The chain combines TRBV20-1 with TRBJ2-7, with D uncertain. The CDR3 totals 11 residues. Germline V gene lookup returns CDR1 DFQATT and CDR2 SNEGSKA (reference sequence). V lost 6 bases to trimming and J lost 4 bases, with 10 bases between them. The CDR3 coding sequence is TGCAGTGCCAACTCCCAATACGAGCAGTACTTC. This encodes CSANSQYEQYF.

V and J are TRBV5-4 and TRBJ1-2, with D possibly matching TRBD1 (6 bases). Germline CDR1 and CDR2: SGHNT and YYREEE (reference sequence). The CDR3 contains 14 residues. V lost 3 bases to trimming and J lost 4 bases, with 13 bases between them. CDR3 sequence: CASSSPQGIYGYTF. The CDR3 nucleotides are TGTGCCAGCAGCTCCCCGCAGGGGATCTATGGCTACACCTTC.

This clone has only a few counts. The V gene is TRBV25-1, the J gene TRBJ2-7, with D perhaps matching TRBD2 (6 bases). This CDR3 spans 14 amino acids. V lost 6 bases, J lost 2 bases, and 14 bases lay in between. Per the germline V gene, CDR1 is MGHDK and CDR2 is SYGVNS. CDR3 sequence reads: CASRSAGTTYEQYF. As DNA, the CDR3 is TGTGCCAGCAGGTCGGCGGGGACCACCTACGAGCAGTACTTC.

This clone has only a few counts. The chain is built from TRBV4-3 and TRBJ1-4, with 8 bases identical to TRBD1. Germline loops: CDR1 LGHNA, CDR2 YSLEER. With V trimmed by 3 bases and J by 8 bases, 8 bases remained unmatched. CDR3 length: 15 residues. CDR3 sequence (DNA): TGCGCCAGCAGCCAGTGGGGGGACAGGTCAGAAAAACTGTTTTTT. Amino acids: CASSQWGDRSEKLFF.

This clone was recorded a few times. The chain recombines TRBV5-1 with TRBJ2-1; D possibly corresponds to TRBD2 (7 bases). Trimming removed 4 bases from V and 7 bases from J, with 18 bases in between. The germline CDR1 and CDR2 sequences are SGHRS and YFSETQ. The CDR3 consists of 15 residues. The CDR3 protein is CASSRLSGTRNEQFF. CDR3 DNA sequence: TGCGCCAGCAGCAGACTGAGCGGGACAAGGAATGAGCAGTTCTTC. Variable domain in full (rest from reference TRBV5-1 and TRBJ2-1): KAGVTQTPRYLIKTRGQQVTLSCSPISGHRSVSWYQQTPGQGLQFLFEYFSETQRNKGNFPGRFSGRQFSNSRSEMNVSTLELGDSALYLCASSRLSGTRNEQFFGPGTRLTVL.

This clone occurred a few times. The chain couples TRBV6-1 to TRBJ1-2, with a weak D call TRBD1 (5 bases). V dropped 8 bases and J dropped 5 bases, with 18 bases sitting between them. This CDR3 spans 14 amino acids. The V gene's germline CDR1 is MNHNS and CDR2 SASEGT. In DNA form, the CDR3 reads TGTGCCAGCGATAGACAGATCGATCAGTATGGCTACACCTTC. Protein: CASDRQIDQYGYTF.

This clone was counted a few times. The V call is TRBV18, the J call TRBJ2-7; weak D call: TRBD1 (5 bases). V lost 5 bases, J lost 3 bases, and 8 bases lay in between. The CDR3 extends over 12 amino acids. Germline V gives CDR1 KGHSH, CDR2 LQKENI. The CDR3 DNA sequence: TGTGCCAGCTCAACCGACAGCTACGAGCAGTACTTC. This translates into CASSTDSYEQYF.

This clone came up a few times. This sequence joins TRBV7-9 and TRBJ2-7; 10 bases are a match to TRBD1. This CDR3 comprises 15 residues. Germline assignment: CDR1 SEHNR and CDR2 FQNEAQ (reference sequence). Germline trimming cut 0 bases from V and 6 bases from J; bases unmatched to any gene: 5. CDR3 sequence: CASSLASRQGAEQYF. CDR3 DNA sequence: TGTGCCAGCAGCTTAGCGTCGAGACAGGGGGCCGAGCAGTACTTC.

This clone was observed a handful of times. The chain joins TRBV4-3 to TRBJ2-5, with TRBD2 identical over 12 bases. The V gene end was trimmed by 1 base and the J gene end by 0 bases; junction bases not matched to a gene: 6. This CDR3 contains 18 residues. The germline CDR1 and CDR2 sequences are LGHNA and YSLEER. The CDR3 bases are TGCGCCAGCAGCCAAGGGGGCCTAGCGGGGGGGTACCAAGAGACCCAGTACTTC. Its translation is CASSQGGLAGGYQETQYF.

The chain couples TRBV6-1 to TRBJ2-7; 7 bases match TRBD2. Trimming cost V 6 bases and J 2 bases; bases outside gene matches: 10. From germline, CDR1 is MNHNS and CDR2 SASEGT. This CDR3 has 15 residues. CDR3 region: CASSHDLSGTYEQYF. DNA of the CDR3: TGTGCCAGCAGCCACGACTTGAGCGGGACCTACGAGCAGTACTTC.

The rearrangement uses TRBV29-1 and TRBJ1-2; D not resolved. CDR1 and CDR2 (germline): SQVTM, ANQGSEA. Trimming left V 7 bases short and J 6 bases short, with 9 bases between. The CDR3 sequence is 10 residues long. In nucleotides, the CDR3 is TGCAGCGCCTGGGAGGATGGCTACACCTTC. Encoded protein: CSAWEDGYTF.

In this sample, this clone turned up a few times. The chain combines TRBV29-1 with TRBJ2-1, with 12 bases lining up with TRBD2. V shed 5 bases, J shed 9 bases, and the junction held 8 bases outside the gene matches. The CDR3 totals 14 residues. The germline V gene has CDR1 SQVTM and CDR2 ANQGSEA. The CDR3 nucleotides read TGCAGCGTTTCGACTAGCGGGGGTGTGGGTGAGCAGTTCTTC. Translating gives CSVSTSGGVGEQFF.

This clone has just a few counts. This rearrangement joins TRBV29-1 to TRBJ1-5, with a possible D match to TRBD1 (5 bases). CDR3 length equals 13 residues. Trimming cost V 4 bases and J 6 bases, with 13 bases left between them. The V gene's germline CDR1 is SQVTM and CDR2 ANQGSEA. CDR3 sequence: CSVGRGVGQPQHF. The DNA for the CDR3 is TGCAGCGTTGGTAGGGGCGTGGGTCAGCCCCAGCATTTT.

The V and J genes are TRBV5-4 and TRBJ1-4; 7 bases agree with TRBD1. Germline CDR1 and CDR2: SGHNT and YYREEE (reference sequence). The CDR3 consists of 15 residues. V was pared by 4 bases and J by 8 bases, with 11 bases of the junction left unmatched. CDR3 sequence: CASSPERGRVEKLFF. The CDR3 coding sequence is TGTGCCAGCAGCCCAGAAAGGGGGCGGGTGGAAAAACTGTTTTTT.

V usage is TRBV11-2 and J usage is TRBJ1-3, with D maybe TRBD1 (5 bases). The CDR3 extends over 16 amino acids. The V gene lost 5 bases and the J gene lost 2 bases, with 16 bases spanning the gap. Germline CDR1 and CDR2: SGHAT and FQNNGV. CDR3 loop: CASSPAVTATGNTIYF. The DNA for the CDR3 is TGTGCCAGCAGCCCGGCAGTGACAGCAACTGGAAACACCATATATTTT. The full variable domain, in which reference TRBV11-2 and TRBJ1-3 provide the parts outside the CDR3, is EAGVAQSPRYKIIEKRQSVAFWCNPISGHATLYWYQQILGQGPKLLIQFQNNGVVDDSQLPKDRFSAERLKGVDSTLKIQPAKLEDSAVYLCASSPAVTATGNTIYFGEGSWLTVV.

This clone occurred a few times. The CDR3 protein is CASFGPGTGGETQYF. The CDR3 DNA sequence: TGTGCCAGCTTTGGGCCCGGGACAGGGGGGGAGACCCAGTACTTC. This chain connects TRBV6-6 to TRBJ2-5, with 11 bases identical to TRBD1. CDR3 length equals 15 residues. J lost 5 bases, V lost 8 bases, and 10 bases had no gene match. Germline values: CDR1 MNHNY, CDR2 SVGAGI (reference sequence).

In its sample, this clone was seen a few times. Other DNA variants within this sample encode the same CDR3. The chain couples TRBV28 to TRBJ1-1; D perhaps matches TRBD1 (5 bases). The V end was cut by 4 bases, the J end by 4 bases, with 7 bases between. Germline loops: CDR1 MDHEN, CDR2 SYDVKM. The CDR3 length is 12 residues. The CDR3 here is CASSSQGTEAFF. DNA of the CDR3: TGTGCCAGCAGTTCTCAGGGCACTGAAGCTTTCTTT. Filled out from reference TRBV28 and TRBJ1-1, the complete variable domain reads DVKVTQSSRYLVKRTGEKVFLECVQDMDHENMFWYRQDPGLGLRLIYFSYDVKMKEKGDIPEGYSVSREKKERFSLILESASTNQTSMYLCASSSQGTEAFFGQGTRLTVV.

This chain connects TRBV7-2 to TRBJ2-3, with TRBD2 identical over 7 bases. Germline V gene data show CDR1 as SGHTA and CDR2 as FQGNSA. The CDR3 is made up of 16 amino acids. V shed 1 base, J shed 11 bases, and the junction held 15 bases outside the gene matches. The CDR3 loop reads CASSLEGGSLTVGQYF. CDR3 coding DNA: TGTGCCAGCAGCTTAGAAGGCGGGAGCCTTACCGTGGGGCAGTATTTT.

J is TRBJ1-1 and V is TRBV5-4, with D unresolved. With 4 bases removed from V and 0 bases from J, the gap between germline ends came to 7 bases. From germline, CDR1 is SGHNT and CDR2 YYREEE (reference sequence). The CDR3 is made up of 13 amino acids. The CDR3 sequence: CASSPRVNTEAFF. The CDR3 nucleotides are TGTGCCAGCAGCCCGAGGGTGAACACTGAAGCTTTCTTT.

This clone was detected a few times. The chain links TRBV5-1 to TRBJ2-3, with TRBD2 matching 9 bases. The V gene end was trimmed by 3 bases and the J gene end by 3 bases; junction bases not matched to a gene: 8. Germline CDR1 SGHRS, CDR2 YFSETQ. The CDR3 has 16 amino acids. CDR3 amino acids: CASSSAGGTITDTQYF. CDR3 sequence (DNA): TGCGCCAGCAGCTCAGCGGGGGGTACAATAACAGATACGCAGTATTTT.

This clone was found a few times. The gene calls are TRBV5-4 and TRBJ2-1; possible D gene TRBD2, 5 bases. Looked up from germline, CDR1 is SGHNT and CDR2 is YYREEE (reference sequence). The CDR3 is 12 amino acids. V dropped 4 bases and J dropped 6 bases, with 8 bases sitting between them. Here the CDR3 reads CASSLAPNEQFF. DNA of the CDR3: TGTGCCAGCAGCCTAGCCCCCAATGAGCAGTTCTTC.

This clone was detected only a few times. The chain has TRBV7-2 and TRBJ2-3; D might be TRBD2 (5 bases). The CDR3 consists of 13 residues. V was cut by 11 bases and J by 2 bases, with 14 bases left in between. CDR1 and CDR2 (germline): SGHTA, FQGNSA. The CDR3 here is CACGGQVTDTQYF. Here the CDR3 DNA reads TGTGCCTGCGGCGGGCAAGTCACAGATACGCAGTATTTT.